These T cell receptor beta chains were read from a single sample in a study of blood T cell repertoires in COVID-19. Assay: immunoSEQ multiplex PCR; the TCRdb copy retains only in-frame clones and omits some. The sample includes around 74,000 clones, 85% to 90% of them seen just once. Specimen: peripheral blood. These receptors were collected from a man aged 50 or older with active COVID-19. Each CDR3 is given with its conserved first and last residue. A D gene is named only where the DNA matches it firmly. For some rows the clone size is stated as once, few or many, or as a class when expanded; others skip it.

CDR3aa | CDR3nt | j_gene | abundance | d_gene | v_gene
CANSGFTGELFF | TGTGCCAACTCGGGGTTCACCGGGGAGCTGTTTTTT | TRBJ2-2 | . | . | TRBV10-3
CASSLGVREERFF | TGCGCCAGCAGCTTGGGAGTGCGGGAAGAGCGGTTCTTC | TRBJ2-1 | . | . | TRBV5-1
CASSLAARYGYTF | TGCGCCAGCAGCTTGGCAGCGCGCTATGGCTACACCTTC | TRBJ1-2 | . | . | TRBV5-1
CASSLLYMGASNQPQHF | TGTGCCAGCAGTTTACTCTACATGGGGGCTAGCAATCAGCCCCAGCATTTT | TRBJ1-5 | . | . | TRBV28
CASSPRLAGAQEQYF | TGTGCCAGCAGCCCACGACTAGCGGGAGCTCAAGAGCAGTACTTC | TRBJ2-7 | . | TRBD2 | TRBV7-8
CASSFVQYNSPLHF | TGTGCCAGCAGCTTTGTTCAGTATAATTCACCCCTCCACTTT | TRBJ1-6 | few | . | TRBV11-1
CASSLDGDYGYTF | TGTGCCAGCAGCTTAGACGGAGACTATGGCTACACCTTC | TRBJ1-2 | . | . | TRBV7-9
CASSLGVANGYTF | TGTGCCAGCAGCTTAGGTGTCGCTAATGGCTACACCTTC | TRBJ1-2 | . | . | TRBV11-1
CAIRGTVGPRQYF | TGTGCCATCAGGGGGACTGTGGGGCCGCGGCAGTACTTC | TRBJ2-7 | . | . | TRBV10-3
CASRGQGMNTEAFF | TGTGCCAGCAGGGGACAGGGGATGAACACTGAAGCTTTCTTT | TRBJ1-1 | . | TRBD1 | TRBV2